Detailed here is one T cell receptor beta chain. The antigen is not known. The source of the sample is a study of beta chain features in type 1 diabetes. On the study more broadly: Cell yields, age and gender were similar between patients and healthy donors.

The authors reverse transcribed all of the isolated RNA, so sequencing captured expressed TCRB transcripts. The protocol was immunoSEQ multiplex PCR, while the TCRdb copy is restricted to in-frame clones and leaves out a portion. The sample carries 300,000 or so clones, around 8% recorded once. CDR1 and CDR2 (germline): MDHEN, SYDVKM. CDR3 length: 16 residues. Germline trimming cut 2 bases from V and 2 bases from J; bases unmatched to any gene: 7. Study-level points and caveats: Across all four CD4+ subsets, people with type 1 diabetes showed modestly shorter TCRB CDR3s. Cells with high TCR expression could be over-represented by cDNA sequencing. Patients' naive, central memory and regulatory TCRB repertoires appeared more alike than those of healthy donors.

V and J are TRBV28 and TRBJ2-7; the match to TRBD2 covers 9 bases. The TCR sequence derives from a woman aged 18-29 years in good health. Sequenced sample: central memory CD4+ T cells from blood. The CDR3 nucleotides are TGTGCCAGCAGTTTACCTAGCGGGACGTACCCCTACGAGCAGTACTTC. It yields the protein CASSLPSGTYPYEQYF.